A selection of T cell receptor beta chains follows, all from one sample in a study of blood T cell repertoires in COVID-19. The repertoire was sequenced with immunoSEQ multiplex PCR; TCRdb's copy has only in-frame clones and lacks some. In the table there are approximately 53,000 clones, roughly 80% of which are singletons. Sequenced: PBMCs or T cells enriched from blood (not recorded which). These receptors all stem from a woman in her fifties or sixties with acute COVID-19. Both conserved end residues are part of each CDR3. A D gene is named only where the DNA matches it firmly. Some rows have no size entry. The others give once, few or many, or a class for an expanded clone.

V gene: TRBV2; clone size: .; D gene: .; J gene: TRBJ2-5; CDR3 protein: CASSKGGGETQYF; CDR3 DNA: TGTGCCAGCAGTAAAGGGGGAGGGGAGACCCAGTACTTC
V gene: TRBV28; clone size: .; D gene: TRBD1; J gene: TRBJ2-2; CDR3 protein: CASSFRGRGGELFF; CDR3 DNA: TGTGCCAGCAGTTTCAGGGGGCGCGGCGGGGAGCTGTTTTTT
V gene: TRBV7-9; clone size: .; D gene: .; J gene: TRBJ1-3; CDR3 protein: CASSPTGSRVYGNTIYF; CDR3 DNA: TGTGCCAGCAGCCCAACTGGAAGCAGGGTATACGGAAACACCATATATTTT
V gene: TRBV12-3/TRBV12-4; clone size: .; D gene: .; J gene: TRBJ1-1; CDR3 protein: CASSLLAVEAFF; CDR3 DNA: TGTGCCAGCAGTCTCTTAGCGGTTGAAGCTTTCTTT
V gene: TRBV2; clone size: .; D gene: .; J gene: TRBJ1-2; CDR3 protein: CASTTQGSLRRGYTF; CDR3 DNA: TGTGCCAGCACAACACAGGGATCCCTCCGGAGGGGCTACACCTTC
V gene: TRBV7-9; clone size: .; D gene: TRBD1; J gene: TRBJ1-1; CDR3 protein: CASSRPGQGLGTEAFF; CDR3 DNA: TGTGCCAGCAGCCGCCCGGGACAGGGGTTGGGCACTGAAGCTTTCTTT
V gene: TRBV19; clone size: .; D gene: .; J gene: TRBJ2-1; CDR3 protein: CASSTGQPYNEQFF; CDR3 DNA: TGTGCCAGTAGTACGGGACAACCTTACAATGAGCAGTTCTTC
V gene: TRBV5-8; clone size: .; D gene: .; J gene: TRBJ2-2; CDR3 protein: CASSLFRGTGELFF; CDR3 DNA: TGTGCCAGCAGCTTGTTCCGGGGAACCGGGGAGCTGTTTTTT
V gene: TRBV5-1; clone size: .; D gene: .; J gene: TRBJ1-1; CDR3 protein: CASSLAGRGGHTEAFF; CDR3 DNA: TGCGCCAGCAGCTTGGCGGGTAGGGGTGGTCACACTGAAGCTTTCTTT
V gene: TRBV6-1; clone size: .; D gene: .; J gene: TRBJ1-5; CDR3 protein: CASSEAGASNWQPQHF; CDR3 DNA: TGTGCCAGCAGTGAAGCGGGAGCTTCCAATTGGCAGCCCCAGCATTTT
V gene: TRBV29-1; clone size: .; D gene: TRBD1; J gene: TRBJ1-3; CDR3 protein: CSAQDRVSGNTIYF; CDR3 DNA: TGCAGCGCCCAGGACAGGGTCTCTGGAAACACCATATATTTT
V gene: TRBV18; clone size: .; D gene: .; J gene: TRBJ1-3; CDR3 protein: CASSRPRSSGNTIYF; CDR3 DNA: TGTGCCAGCTCACGCCCCCGGAGCTCTGGAAACACCATATATTTT
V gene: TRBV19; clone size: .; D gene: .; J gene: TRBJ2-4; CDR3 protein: CASLGDIQYF; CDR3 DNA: TGTGCCAGTCTTGGGGACATTCAGTACTTC
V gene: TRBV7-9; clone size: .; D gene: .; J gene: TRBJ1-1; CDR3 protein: CASSLGQTNTEAFF; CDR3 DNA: TGTGCCAGCAGCTTAGGACAGACGAACACTGAAGCTTTCTTT
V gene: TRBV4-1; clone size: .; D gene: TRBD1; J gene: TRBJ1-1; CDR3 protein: CASSPFDRGLDAFF; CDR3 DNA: TGCGCCAGCAGCCCATTCGACAGGGGGCTGGATGCTTTCTTT
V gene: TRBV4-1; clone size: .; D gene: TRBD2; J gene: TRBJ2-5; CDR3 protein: CASSHFRTSGGAGETQYF; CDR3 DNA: TGCGCCAGCAGCCATTTTCGGACTAGCGGGGGGGCCGGAGAGACCCAGTACTTC
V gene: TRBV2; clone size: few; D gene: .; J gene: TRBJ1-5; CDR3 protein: CASSGSHWEPQHF; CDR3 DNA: TGTGCCAGCAGTGGTAGCCACTGGGAGCCCCAGCATTTT
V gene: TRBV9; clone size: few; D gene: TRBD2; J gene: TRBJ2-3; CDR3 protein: CASRNSGGSCTDTQYF; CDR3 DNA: TGTGCCAGCAGAAATAGCGGGGGGAGTTGCACAGATACGCAGTATTTT
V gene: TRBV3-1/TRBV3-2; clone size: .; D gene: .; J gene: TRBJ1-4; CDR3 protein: CASSLRPGEKLFF; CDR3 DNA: TGTGCCAGCAGCTTAAGGCCGGGGGAAAAACTGTTTTTT
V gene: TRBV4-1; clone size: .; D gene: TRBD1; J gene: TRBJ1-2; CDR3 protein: CASSQGTGFYTF; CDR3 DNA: TGCGCCAGCAGCCAAGGGACAGGCTTCTACACCTTC
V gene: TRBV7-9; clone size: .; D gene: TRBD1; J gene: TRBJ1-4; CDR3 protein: CASSVPGQGHEKLFF; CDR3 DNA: TGTGCCAGCAGCGTTCCGGGACAGGGTCATGAAAAACTGTTTTTT
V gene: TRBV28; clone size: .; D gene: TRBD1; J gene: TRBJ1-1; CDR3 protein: CASSLQGAIEAFF; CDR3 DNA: TGTGCCAGCAGCCTACAGGGGGCAATTGAAGCTTTCTTT
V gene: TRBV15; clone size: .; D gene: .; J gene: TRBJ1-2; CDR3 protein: CATSRELDRIYGYTF; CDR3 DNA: TGTGCCACCAGCAGAGAGCTGGACAGAATCTATGGCTACACCTTC
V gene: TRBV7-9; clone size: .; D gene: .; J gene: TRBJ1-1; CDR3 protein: CASSLGTGAEAFF; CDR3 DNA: TGTGCCAGCAGCTTAGGTACGGGAGCTGAAGCTTTCTTT
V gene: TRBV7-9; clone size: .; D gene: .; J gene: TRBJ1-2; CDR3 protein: CASSPGLGNGYTF; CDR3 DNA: TGTGCCAGCAGCCCGGGACTCGGTAATGGCTACACCTTC
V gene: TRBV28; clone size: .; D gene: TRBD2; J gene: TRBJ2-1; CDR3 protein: CASSPLSGGLYNEQFF; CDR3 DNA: TGTGCCAGCAGTCCCCTTAGCGGGGGCCTCTACAATGAGCAGTTCTTC
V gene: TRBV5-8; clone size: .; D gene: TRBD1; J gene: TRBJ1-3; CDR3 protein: CASSDRTGHSGNTIYF; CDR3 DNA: TGTGCCAGCAGCGACCGGACAGGCCACTCTGGAAACACCATATATTTT
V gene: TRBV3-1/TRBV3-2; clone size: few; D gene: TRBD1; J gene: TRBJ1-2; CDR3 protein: CASSRATGGEFYTF; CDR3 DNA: TGTGCCAGCAGCCGAGCTACAGGGGGCGAGTTCTACACCTTC
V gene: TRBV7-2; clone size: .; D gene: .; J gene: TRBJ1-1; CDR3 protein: CASTGGGKITEAFF; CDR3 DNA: TGTGCCAGCACCGGAGGAGGGAAGATAACTGAAGCTTTCTTT
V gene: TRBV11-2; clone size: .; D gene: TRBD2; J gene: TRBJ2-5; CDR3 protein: CASSLLRGGETQYF; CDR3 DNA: TGTGCCAGCAGCTTACTGCGGGGGGGAGAGACCCAGTACTTC
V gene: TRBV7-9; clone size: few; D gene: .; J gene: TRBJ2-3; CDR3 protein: CASTLRSGASTDTQYF; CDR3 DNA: TGTGCCAGCACCCTTCGTAGCGGAGCTAGCACAGATACGCAGTATTTT
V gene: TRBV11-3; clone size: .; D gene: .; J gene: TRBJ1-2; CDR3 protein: CASSPRTAYGYTF; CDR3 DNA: TGTGCCAGCAGCCCCCGGACAGCGTATGGCTACACCTTC
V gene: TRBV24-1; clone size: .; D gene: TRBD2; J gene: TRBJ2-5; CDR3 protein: CATSDPHSGGQETQYF; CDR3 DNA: TGTGCCACCAGTGACCCCCATAGCGGGGGGCAAGAGACCCAGTACTTC
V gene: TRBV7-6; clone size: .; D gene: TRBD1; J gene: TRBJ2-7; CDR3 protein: CASSTQGTGVGEQYF; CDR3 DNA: TGTGCCAGCTCCACCCAGGGGACAGGGGTTGGCGAGCAGTACTTC
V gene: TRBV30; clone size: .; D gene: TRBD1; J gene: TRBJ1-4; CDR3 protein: CAWTQTGRFSEKLFF; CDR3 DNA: TGTGCCTGGACCCAGACAGGGAGATTCAGTGAAAAACTGTTTTTT
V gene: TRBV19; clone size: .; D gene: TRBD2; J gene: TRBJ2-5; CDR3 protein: CASSMRGGQETQYF; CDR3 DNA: TGTGCCAGTAGTATGCGGGGGGGCCAAGAGACCCAGTACTTC
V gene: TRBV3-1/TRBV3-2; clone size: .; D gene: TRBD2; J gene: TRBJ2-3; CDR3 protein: CASSLLAGSTDTQYF; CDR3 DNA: TGTGCCAGCAGCTTGTTAGCGGGGAGCACAGATACGCAGTATTTT
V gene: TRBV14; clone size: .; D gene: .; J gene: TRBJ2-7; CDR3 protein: CASSQGQAGFYEQYF; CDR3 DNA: TGTGCCAGCAGCCAAGGACAGGCCGGGTTTTACGAGCAGTACTTC
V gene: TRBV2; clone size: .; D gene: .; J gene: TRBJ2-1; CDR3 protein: CASSEETGLYNEQFF; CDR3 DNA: TGTGCCAGCAGTGAGGAGACAGGTCTCTACAATGAGCAGTTCTTC
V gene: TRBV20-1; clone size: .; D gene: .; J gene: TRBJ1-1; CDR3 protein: CSASPSGGGAPEAFF; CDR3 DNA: TGCAGTGCTAGTCCATCTGGTGGGGGGGCCCCTGAAGCTTTCTTT
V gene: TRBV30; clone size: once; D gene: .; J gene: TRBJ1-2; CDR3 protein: CAWSAAFSSGYTF; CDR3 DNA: TGTGCCTGGAGCGCTGCTTTTAGCAGTGGCTACACCTTC
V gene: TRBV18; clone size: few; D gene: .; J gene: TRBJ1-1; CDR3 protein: CASSPQGDTEAFF; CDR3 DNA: TGTGCCAGCTCACCACAGGGGGACACTGAAGCTTTCTTT
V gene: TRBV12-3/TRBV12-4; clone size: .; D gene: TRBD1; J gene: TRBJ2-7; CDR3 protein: CASSHGQGIEQYF; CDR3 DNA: TGTGCCAGCAGTCATGGACAGGGGATCGAGCAGTACTTC
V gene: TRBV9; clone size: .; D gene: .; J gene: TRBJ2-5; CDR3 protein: CASSVGTSQETQYF; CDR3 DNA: TGTGCCAGCAGCGTAGGCACTAGCCAAGAGACCCAGTACTTC
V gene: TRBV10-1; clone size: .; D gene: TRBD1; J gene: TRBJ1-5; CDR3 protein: CASREDRGQGALRPSHQPQHF; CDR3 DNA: TGCGCCAGCAGGGAGGATAGAGGACAGGGGGCCCTCCGCCCTTCTCATCAGCCCCAGCATTTT
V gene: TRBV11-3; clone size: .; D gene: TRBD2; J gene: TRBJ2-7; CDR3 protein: CASSPGGASYEQYF; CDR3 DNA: TGTGCCAGCAGCCCCGGGGGGGCCTCCTACGAGCAGTACTTC
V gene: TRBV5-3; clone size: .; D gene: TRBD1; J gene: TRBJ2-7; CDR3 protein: CARRHKPFLGQPYEQYF; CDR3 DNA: TGTGCCAGAAGACACAAACCCTTTTTGGGACAGCCCTACGAGCAGTACTTC
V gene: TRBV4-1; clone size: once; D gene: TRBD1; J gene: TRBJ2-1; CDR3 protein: CASSQDSGQGRNEQFF; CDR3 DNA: TGCGCCAGCAGCCAAGATTCTGGACAGGGCCGCAATGAGCAGTTCTTC
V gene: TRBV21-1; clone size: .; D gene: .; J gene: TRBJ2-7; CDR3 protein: CASSKRGTGARTTYEQYF; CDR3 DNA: TGTGCCAGCAGCAAAAGAGGGACAGGGGCAAGAACGACCTACGAGCAGTACTTC
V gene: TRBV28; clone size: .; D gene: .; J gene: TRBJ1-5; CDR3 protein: CASRNRSLSNQPQHF; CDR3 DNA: TGTGCCAGCAGAAACAGGAGCCTTAGCAATCAGCCCCAGCATTTT
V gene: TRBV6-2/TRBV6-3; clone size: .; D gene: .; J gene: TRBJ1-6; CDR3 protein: CASSFESSYNSPLHF; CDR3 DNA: TGTGCCAGCAGTTTCGAATCGAGTTATAATTCACCCCTCCACTTT
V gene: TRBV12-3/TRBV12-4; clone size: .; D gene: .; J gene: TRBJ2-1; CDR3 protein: CASSFGGLRPAFF; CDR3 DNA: TGTGCCAGCAGTTTTGGGGGCCTACGACCAGCGTTCTTC
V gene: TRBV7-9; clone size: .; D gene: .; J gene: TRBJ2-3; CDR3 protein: CASSRGSTDTQYF; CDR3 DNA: TGTGCCAGCAGCCGGGGGAGCACAGATACGCAGTATTTT